These T cell receptor beta chains were read from a single sample in a study of T cell responses to AZD1222 COVID-19 vaccine. Profiling relied on immunoSEQ multiplex PCR, and the TCRdb table lists in-frame clones only, not all of them. The table includes roughly 120,000 clones, 86% detected once. The sequencing here drew on peripheral blood, taken 28 days after the second AZD1222 dose. Receptor source: an adult who received the AZD1222 COVID-19 vaccine. Each CDR3 is given with its conserved first and last residue. D genes are given only for firm matches.

TRBJ2-7,TRBD2,15,TRBV13,CASSLDASGAYEQYF,TGTGCCAGCAGCTTAGATGCTAGCGGGGCTTACGAGCAGTACTTC
TRBJ2-7,TRBD1,16,TRBV18,CASSEGQAGTAYEQYF,TGTGCCAGCTCTGAGGGACAAGCCGGGACAGCCTACGAGCAGTACTTC
TRBJ1-1,TRBD1,15,TRBV18,CASSLPRTGLTEAFF,TGTGCCAGCTCACTTCCTAGGACAGGGTTAACTGAAGCTTTCTTT
TRBJ1-4,NA,14,TRBV7-8,CASSFGGSSGKLFF,TGTGCCAGCAGCTTTGGGGGGTCGTCAGGAAAACTGTTTTTT
TRBJ1-6,NA,16,TRBV28,CASSQSLGGLGSPLHF,TGTGCCAGCAGCCAAAGCCTGGGGGGGCTCGGATCACCCCTCCACTTT
TRBJ1-1,TRBD1,17,TRBV20-1,CSASGPYWDRGDTEAFF,TGCAGTGCTAGTGGACCTTACTGGGACAGGGGAGACACTGAAGCTTTCTTT
TRBJ2-7,TRBD1,16,TRBV5-1,CASSFHRGQGVYEQYF,TGCGCCAGCAGCTTCCACCGGGGACAGGGGGTCTACGAGCAGTACTTC
TRBJ2-7,TRBD1,14,TRBV30,CAWSGDRGSYEQYF,TGTGCCTGGAGTGGGGACAGGGGCTCTTACGAGCAGTACTTC
TRBJ2-1,NA,14,TRBV18,CASSRESSYNEQFF,TGTGCCAGCTCAAGGGAGAGCTCCTACAATGAGCAGTTCTTC
TRBJ1-1,NA,10,TRBV29-1,CSVAQGEAFF,TGCAGCGTTGCGCAGGGTGAAGCTTTCTTT
TRBJ1-3,NA,13,TRBV30,CAWSIHAGNTIYF,TGTGCCTGGAGTATCCATGCGGGAAACACCATATATTTT
TRBJ1-4,NA,12,TRBV6-5,CASSHLREKLFF,TGTGCCAGCAGCCACCTCAGGGAGAAACTGTTTTTT
TRBJ2-7,TRBD2,17,TRBV7-9,CASSHPLAGGISYEQYF,TGTGCCAGCAGCCACCCCTTAGCGGGGGGGATCTCCTACGAGCAGTACTTC
TRBJ1-5,TRBD1,14,TRBV28,CASSGQGAGQPQHF,TGTGCCAGCAGTGGACAGGGGGCCGGGCAGCCCCAGCATTTT
TRBJ1-3,NA,13,TRBV27,CASSFSRGNTIYF,TGTGCCAGCAGTTTTAGCAGGGGAAACACCATATATTTT
TRBJ1-4,NA,15,TRBV4-3,CASSREAGAYEKLFF,TGCGCCAGCAGCCGGGAAGCAGGTGCTTACGAAAAACTGTTTTTT